A selection of T cell receptor beta chains follows, all from one sample in a study of cytomegalovirus exposure and HLA in healthy donors. Assay: immunoSEQ multiplex PCR; the TCRdb copy retains only in-frame clones and omits some. Of tens of thousands of clones in the sample, nearly 98% were seen once. Sequenced sample: PBMCs. Receptors were obtained from a woman between 18 and 29 years old in good health and CMV-seropositive. The CDR3 runs from the conserved cysteine through the conserved F or W. A D gene is named only where the DNA matches it firmly. Clone size appears in some rows only: once, few, many, or a class for an expanded clone.

J: TRBJ2-3
D: -
size: -
V: TRBV5-4
CDR3: CASSLDRSDTQYF

J: TRBJ2-3
D: TRBD2
size: once
V: TRBV29-1
CDR3: CSGAGGRAGTQYF

J: TRBJ2-3
D: -
size: -
V: TRBV9
CDR3: CASSVAGATGYTDTQYF

J: TRBJ1-5
D: -
size: -
V: TRBV30
CDR3: CAWSVPGDQPQHF

J: TRBJ2-1
D: -
size: -
V: TRBV5-4
CDR3: CASSLEQRAFNEQFF

J: TRBJ2-6
D: -
size: -
V: TRBV7-9
CDR3: CASSSFRTASSGANVLTF

J: TRBJ1-1
D: TRBD1
size: -
V: TRBV5-1
CDR3: CASSLETGAEAFF

J: TRBJ1-5
D: TRBD1
size: -
V: TRBV28
CDR3: CASSTTGGDQPQHF

J: TRBJ2-1
D: TRBD1
size: once
V: TRBV9
CDR3: CASSVGTGQYNEQFF

J: TRBJ1-1
D: TRBD1
size: -
V: TRBV14
CDR3: CASSQQGENTEAFF

J: TRBJ1-1
D: TRBD1
size: -
V: TRBV28
CDR3: CASSPLGQGNTEAFF

J: TRBJ2-3
D: -
size: -
V: TRBV11-2
CDR3: CASSHTSLGTDTQYF

J: TRBJ2-1
D: -
size: -
V: TRBV28
CDR3: CASSSNYNEQFF

J: TRBJ2-3
D: TRBD2
size: -
V: TRBV27
CDR3: CASSLGAGGDTQYF

J: TRBJ1-4
D: -
size: once
V: TRBV30
CDR3: CAWSEGPAAAEKLFF

J: TRBJ2-1
D: TRBD2
size: once
V: TRBV5-1
CDR3: CASSTRTSGYYNEQFF

J: TRBJ2-1
D: -
size: once
V: TRBV15
CDR3: CATNKDRNNEQFF

J: TRBJ1-2
D: -
size: once
V: TRBV10-3
CDR3: CASLLANYGYTF

J: TRBJ1-4
D: TRBD1
size: -
V: TRBV5-5
CDR3: CASSLGGTATNEKLFF

J: TRBJ2-7
D: -
size: -
V: TRBV21-1
CDR3: CASIPREQYF

J: TRBJ2-1
D: TRBD1
size: -
V: TRBV7-8
CDR3: CASSFTTGASYNEQFF

J: TRBJ2-7
D: -
size: -
V: TRBV28
CDR3: CASRRDGQSYEQYF

J: TRBJ1-1
D: -
size: -
V: TRBV5-1
CDR3: CASSSGRMEGTEAFF

J: TRBJ1-4
D: TRBD1
size: -
V: TRBV28
CDR3: CASSKRGTGEDEKLFF

J: TRBJ2-5
D: TRBD2
size: -
V: TRBV6-7
CDR3: CASSYNFSTSAQETQYF

J: TRBJ2-7
D: -
size: -
V: TRBV7-9
CDR3: CASSFGRFTYEQYF

J: TRBJ1-1
D: -
size: -
V: TRBV7-9
CDR3: CASSLAQGLNTEAFF

J: TRBJ1-2
D: -
size: -
V: TRBV11-2
CDR3: CASSFWAGDNYGYTF

J: TRBJ2-2
D: -
size: once
V: TRBV9
CDR3: CASSVSGSDTGELFF

J: TRBJ2-7
D: TRBD2
size: -
V: TRBV27
CDR3: CASTRLAMLGEQYF

J: TRBJ2-7
D: TRBD2
size: -
V: TRBV7-3
CDR3: CASSSAGGSSYEQYF

J: TRBJ2-3
D: TRBD1
size: once
V: TRBV28
CDR3: CASRWTGDTDTQYF

J: TRBJ1-2
D: TRBD1
size: -
V: TRBV18
CDR3: CASSGDSSYGYTF

J: TRBJ2-3
D: TRBD2
size: -
V: TRBV5-1
CDR3: CASSLALGGTDTQYF

J: TRBJ2-7
D: -
size: -
V: TRBV28
CDR3: CASSSGERTYEQYF

J: TRBJ2-3
D: TRBD2
size: -
V: TRBV7-3
CDR3: CASSFPLTSGNADTQYF

J: TRBJ1-5
D: -
size: -
V: TRBV7-8
CDR3: CASSLGYNSNQPQHF

J: TRBJ2-3
D: -
size: once
V: TRBV5-6
CDR3: CASSRGTSTDTQYF

J: TRBJ2-1
D: TRBD2
size: -
V: TRBV28
CDR3: CASSITSGRYNEQFF

J: TRBJ1-2
D: TRBD1
size: -
V: TRBV4-1
CDR3: CASSQITPEGTGESGYTF

J: TRBJ2-7
D: -
size: -
V: TRBV9
CDR3: CASSVDAGSGEQYF

J: TRBJ1-3
D: TRBD1
size: -
V: TRBV27
CDR3: CASTTGGGNTIYF

J: TRBJ1-4
D: -
size: -
V: TRBV29-1
CDR3: CSVGVGKEKLFF

J: TRBJ2-7
D: -
size: -
V: TRBV5-1
CDR3: CASGDSNSYEQYF

J: TRBJ1-2
D: TRBD1
size: -
V: TRBV10-3
CDR3: CAMGQGANYGYTF

J: TRBJ2-7
D: -
size: -
V: TRBV6-1
CDR3: CASSEVVVYEQYF

J: TRBJ2-5
D: TRBD2
size: -
V: TRBV5-4
CDR3: CASSSSLGLAGETQYF

J: TRBJ1-5
D: -
size: -
V: TRBV5-4
CDR3: CASSLDGGGNQPQHF

J: TRBJ1-4
D: -
size: -
V: TRBV19
CDR3: CASSIARGEKLFF